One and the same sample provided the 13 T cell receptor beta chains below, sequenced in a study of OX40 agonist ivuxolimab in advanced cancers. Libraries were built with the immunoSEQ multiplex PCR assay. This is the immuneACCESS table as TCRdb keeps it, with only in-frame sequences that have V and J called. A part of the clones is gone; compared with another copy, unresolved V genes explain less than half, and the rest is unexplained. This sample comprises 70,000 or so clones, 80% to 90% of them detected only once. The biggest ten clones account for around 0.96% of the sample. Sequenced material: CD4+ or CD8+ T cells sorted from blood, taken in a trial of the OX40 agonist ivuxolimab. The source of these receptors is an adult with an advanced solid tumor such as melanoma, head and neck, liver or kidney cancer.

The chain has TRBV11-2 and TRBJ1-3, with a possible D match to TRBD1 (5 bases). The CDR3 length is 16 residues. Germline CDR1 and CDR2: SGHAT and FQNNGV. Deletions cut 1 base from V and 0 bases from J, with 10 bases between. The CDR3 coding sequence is TGTGCCAGCAGCTTAGCAGCAGGGAGCTCTGGAAACACCATATATTTT. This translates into CASSLAAGSSGNTIYF.

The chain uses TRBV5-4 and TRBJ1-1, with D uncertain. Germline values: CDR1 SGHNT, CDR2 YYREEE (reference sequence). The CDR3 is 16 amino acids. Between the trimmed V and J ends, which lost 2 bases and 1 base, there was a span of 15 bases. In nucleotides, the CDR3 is TGTGCCAGCAGCTTCCGGGTATCGGCGGCGAACACTGAAGCTTTCTTT. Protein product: CASSFRVSAANTEAFF.

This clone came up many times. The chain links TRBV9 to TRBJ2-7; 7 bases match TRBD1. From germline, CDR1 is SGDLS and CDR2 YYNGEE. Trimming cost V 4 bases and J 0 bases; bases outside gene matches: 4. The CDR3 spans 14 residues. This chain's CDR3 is CASSPHRGSYEQYF. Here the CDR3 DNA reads TGTGCCAGCAGCCCTCACAGGGGCTCCTACGAGCAGTACTTC.

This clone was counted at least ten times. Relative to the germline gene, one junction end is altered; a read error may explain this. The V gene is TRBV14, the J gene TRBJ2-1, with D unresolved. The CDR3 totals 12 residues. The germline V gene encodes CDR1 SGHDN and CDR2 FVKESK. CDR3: CASSQDYQRSVF. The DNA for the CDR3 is TGTGCCAGCAGCCAAGACTACCAGAGAAGTGTCTTC.

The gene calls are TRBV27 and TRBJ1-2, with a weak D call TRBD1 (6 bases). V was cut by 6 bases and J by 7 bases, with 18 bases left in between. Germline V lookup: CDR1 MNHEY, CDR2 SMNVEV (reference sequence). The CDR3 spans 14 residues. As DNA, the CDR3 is TGTGCCAGCAGACAGAGACAGGAGTCAAGTGGCTACACCTTC. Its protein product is CASRQRQESSGYTF.

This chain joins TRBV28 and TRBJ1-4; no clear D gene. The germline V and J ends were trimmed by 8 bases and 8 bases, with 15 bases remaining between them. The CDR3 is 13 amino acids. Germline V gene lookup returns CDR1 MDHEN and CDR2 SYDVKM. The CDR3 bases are TGTGCCAGCTTAGGTGAGGTCGTCGAAAAACTGTTTTTT. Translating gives CASLGEVVEKLFF.

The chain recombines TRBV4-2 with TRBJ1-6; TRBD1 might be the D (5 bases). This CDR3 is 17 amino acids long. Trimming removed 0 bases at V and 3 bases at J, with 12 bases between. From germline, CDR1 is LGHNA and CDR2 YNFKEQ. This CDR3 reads CASSQDRWGNYNSPLHF. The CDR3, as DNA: TGTGCCAGCAGCCAAGATCGATGGGGCAACTATAATTCACCCCTCCACTTT.

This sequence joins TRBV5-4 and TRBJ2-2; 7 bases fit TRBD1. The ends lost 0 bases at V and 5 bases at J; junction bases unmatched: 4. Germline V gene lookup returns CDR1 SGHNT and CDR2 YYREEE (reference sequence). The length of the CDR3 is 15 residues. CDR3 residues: CASSLDRGQTGELFF. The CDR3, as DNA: TGTGCCAGCAGCTTGGACAGGGGTCAAACCGGGGAGCTGTTTTTT.

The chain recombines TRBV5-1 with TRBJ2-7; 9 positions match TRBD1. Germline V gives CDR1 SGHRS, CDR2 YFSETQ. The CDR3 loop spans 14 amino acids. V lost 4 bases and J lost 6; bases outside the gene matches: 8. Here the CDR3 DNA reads TGCGCCAGCAGCACAGGGGGCTCCAATACCGAGCAGTACTTC. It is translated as CASSTGGSNTEQYF. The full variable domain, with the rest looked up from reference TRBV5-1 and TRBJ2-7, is KAGVTQTPRYLIKTRGQQVTLSCSPISGHRSVSWYQQTPGQGLQFLFEYFSETQRNKGNFPGRFSGRQFSNSRSEMNVSTLELGDSALYLCASSTGGSNTEQYFGPGTRLTVT.

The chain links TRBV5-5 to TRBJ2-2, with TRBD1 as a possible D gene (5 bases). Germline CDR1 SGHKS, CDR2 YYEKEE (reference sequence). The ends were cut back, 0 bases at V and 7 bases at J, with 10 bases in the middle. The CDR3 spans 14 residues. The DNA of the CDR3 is TGTGCCAGCAGCTTGGAGTGGGGCGGCGGGGAGCTGTTTTTT. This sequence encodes CASSLEWGGGELFF.

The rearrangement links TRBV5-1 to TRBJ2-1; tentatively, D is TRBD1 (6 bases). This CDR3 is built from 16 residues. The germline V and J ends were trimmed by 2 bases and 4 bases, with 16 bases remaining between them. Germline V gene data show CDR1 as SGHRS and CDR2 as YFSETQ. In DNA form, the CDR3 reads TGCGCCAGCAGCTTACAGGGAAGGACTCCGTACAATGAGCAGTTCTTC. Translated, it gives CASSLQGRTPYNEQFF.

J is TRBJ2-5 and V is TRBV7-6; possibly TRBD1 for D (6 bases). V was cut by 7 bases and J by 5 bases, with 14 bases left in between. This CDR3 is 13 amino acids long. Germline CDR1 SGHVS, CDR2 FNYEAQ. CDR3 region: CASKGTGSETQYF. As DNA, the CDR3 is TGTGCCAGCAAGGGAACAGGGTCGGAGACCCAGTACTTC.

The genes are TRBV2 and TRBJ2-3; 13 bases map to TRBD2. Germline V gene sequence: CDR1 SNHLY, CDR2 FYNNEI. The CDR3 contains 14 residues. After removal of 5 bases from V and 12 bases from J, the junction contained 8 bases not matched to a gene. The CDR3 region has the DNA TGTGCCAGCAGTCCCGGGACTAGCGGGACCCGACAGTATTTT. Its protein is CASSPGTSGTRQYF.